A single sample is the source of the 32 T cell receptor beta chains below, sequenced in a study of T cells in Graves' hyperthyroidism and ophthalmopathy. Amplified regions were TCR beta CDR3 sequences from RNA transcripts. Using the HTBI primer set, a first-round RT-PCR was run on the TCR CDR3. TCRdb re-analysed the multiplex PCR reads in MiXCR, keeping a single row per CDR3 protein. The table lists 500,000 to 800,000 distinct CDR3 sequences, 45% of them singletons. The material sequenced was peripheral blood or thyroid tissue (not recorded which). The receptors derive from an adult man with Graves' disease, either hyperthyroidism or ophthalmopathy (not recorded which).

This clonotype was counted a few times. CDR3 sequence reads: CASSPDDGGVVPQHF. CDR3 bases: TGTGCCAGCTCCCCGGATGACGGGGGAGTTGTGCCCCAGCATTTT. This chain connects TRBV2 to TRBJ1-5, with a tentative D call TRBD1 (5 bases). This CDR3 spans 15 amino acids. Per germline, CDR1 SNHLY and CDR2 FYNNEI. The ends were cut back, 8 bases at V and 9 bases at J, with 23 bases in the middle. Looking up the rest from reference TRBV2 and TRBJ1-5 gives the full variable domain: EPEVTQTPSHQVTQMGQEVILRCVPISNHLYFYWYRQILGQKVEFLVSFYNNEISEKSEIFDDQFSVERPDGSNFTLKIRSTKLEDSAMYFCASSPDDGGVVPQHFGDGTRLSIL.

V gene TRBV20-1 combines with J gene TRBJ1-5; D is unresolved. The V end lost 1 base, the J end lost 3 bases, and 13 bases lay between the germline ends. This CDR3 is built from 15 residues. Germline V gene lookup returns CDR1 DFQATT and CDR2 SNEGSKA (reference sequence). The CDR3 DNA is TGCAGTGCTAGAGTCGTGGTAGCGACCAATCAGCCCCAGCATTTT. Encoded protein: CSARVVVATNQPQHF.

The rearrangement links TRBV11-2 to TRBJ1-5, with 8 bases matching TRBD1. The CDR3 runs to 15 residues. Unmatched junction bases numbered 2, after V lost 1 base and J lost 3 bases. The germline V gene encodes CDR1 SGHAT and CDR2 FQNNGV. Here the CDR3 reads CASSLGDRFNQPQHF. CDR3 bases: TGTGCCAGCAGCTTAGGGGACAGGTTCAATCAGCCCCAGCATTTT.

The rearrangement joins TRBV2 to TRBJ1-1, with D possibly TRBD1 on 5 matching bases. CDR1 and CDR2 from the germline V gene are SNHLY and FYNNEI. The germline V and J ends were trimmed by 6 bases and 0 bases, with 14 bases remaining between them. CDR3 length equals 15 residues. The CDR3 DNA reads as TGTGCCAGCAGCTCGACAGAACTCATGAACACTGAAGCTTTCTTT. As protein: CASSSTELMNTEAFF.

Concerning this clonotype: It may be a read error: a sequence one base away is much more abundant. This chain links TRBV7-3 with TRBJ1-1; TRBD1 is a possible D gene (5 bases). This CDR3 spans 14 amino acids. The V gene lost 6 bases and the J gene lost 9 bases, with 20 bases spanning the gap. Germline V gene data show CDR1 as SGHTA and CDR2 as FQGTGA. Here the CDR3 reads CASSGGVLAGKAFF. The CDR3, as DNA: TGTGCCAGCAGTGGAGGGGTCCTGGCGGGAAAAGCTTTCTTT.

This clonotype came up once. The chain's CDR3 is CASSKGTGGAEPQHF. The CDR3 bases are TGTGCCAGCAGTAAGGGGACAGGGGGCGCGGAGCCCCAGCATTTT. The chain couples TRBV12-3 or TRBV12-4 to TRBJ1-5; 12 bases are shared with TRBD1. The trim removed 5 bases at V and 8 bases at J, leaving 7 bases unmatched. The CDR3 runs to 15 residues.

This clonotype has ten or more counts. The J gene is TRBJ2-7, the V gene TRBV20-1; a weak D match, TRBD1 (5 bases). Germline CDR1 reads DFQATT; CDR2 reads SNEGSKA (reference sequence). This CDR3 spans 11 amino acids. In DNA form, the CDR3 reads TGCAGCGCTCAGGGCGCCTACGAGCAGTACTTC. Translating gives CSAQGAYEQYF.

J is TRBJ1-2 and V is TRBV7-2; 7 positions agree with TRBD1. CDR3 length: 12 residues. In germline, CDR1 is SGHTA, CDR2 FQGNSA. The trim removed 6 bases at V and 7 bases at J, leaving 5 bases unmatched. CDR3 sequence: CASRTGIFGYTF. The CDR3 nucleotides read TGTGCCAGCAGGACAGGGATATTTGGCTACACCTTC.

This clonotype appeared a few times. The CDR3 DNA follows: TGTGCCACGATGCAGGGGGCAACATTTAACTATGGCTACACCTTC. Encoded protein: CATMQGATFNYGYTF. The chain joins TRBV19 to TRBJ1-2; 8 bases are a match to TRBD1. J gave up 1 base and V 10 bases, and 11 bases lay outside the gene matches. Germline values: CDR1 LNHDA, CDR2 SQIVND (reference sequence). This CDR3 has 15 amino acids.

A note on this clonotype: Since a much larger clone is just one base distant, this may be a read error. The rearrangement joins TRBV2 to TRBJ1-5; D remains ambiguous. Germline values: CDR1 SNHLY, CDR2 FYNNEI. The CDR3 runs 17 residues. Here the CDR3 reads CAGSDGILGRDNQPQHF. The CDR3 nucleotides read TGTGCCGGCAGTGATGGGATACTAGGACGGGACAATCAGCCCCAGCATTTT.

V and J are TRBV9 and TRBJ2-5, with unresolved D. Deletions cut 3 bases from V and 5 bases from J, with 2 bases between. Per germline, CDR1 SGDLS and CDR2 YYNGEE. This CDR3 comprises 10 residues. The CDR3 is CASSDETQYF. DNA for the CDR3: TGTGCCAGCAGCGATGAGACCCAGTACTTC.

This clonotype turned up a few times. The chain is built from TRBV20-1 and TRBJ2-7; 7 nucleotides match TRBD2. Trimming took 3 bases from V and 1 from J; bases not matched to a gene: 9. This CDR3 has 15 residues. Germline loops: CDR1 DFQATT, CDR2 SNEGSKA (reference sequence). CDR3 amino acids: CSASLISGRSYEQYF. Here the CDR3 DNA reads TGCAGTGCTAGTTTGATTAGCGGGCGATCCTACGAGCAGTACTTC.

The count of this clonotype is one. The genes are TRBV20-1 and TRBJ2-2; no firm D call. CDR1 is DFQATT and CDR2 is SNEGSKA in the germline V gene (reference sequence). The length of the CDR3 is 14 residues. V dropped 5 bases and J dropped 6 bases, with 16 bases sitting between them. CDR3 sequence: CSAGPPTRPGELFF. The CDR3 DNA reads TGCAGTGCTGGGCCCCCGACAAGGCCCGGGGAGCTGTTTTTT.

Here the CDR3 reads CASTGLAGGPNTGELFF. The DNA of the CDR3 is TGCGCCAGCACGGGACTAGCGGGAGGACCGAACACCGGGGAGCTGTTTTTT. V gene TRBV10-2 combines with J gene TRBJ2-2, with TRBD2 matching 15 bases. Trimming removed 7 bases from V and 0 bases from J; junction bases left unmatched: 3. CDR1 is WSHSY, CDR2 SAAADI, per germline. The CDR3 runs 17 residues.

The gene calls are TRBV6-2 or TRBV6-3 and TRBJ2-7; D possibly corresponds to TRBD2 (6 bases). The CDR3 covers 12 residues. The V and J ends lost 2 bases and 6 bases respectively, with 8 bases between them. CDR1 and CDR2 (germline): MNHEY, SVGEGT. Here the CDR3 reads CASSYRDFEQYF. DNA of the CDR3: TGTGCCAGCAGTTACAGGGACTTCGAGCAGTACTTC.

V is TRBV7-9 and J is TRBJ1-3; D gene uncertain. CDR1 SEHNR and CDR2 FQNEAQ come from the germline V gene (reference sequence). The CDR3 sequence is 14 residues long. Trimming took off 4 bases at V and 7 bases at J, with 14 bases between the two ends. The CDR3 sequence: CASSWPDALNTIYF. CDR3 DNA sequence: TGTGCCAGCAGCTGGCCAGACGCTTTGAACACCATATATTTT.

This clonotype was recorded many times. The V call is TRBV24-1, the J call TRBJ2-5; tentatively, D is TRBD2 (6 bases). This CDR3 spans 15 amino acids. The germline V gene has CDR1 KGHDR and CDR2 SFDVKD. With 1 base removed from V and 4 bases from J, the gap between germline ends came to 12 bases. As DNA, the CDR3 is TGTGCCACCAGTGATTTTCAGGGAGGAGGAGAGACCCAGTACTTC. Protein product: CATSDFQGGGETQYF.

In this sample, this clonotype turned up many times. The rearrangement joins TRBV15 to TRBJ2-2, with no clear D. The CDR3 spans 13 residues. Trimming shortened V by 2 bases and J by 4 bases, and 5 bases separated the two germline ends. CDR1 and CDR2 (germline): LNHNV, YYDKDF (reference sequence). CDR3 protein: CATSRQSTGELFF. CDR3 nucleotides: TGTGCCACCAGCAGACAGTCCACCGGGGAGCTGTTTTTT.

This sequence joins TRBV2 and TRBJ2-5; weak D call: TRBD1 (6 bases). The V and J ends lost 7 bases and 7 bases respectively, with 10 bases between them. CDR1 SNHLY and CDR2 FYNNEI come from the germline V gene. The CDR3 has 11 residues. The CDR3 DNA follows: TGTGCCAGCACTGGCAGGGGGACCCAGTACTTC. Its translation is CASTGRGTQYF.

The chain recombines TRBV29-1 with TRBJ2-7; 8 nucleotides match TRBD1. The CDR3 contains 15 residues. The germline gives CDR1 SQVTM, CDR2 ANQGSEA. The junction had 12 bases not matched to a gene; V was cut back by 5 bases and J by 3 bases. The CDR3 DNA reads TGCAGCGTTTCCGGACAGGGTAGTTATGGCTACGAGCAGTACTTC. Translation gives CSVSGQGSYGYEQYF.

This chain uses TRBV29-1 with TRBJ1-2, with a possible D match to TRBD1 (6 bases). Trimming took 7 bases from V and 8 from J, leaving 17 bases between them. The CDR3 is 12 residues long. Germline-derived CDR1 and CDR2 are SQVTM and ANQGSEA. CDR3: CSALDTGSGYTF. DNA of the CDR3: TGCAGCGCCCTAGATACAGGGTCCGGCTACACCTTC.

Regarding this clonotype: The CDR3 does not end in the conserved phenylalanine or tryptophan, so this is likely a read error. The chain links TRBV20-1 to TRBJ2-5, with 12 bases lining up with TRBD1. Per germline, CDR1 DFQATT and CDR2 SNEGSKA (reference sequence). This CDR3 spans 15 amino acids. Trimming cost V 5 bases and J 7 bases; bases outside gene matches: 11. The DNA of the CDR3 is TGCAGTGCTCCCCTGGGACAGGGGGCGGGAGGGACCCAGTACCTC. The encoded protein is CSAPLGQGAGGTQYL.

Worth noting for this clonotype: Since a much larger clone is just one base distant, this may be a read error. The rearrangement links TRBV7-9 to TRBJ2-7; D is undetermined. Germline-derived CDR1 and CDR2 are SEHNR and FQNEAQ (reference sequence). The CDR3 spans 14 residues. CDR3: CASSLAGPQYERYF. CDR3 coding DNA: TGTGCCAGCAGCTTAGCAGGCCCCCAATACGAGCGGTACTTC.

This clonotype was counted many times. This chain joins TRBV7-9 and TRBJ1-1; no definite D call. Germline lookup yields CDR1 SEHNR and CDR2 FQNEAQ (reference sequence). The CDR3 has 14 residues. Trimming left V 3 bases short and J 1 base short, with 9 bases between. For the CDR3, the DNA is TGTGCCAGCAGCTTCAGACACCAGAACACTGAAGCTTTCTTT. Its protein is CASSFRHQNTEAFF. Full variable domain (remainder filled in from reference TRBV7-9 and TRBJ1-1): DTGVSQNPRHKITKRGQNVTFRCDPISEHNRLYWYRQTLGQGPEFLTYFQNEAQLEKSRLLSDRFSAERPKGSFSTLEIQRTEQGDSAMYLCASSFRHQNTEAFFGQGTRLTVV.

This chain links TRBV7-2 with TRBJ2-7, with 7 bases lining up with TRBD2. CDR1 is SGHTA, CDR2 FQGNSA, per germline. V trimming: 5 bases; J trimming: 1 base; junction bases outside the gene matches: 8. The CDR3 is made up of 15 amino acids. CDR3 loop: CASSVGTIPSYEQYF. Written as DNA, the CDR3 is TGTGCCAGCAGCGTAGGGACTATTCCTTCCTACGAGCAGTACTTC. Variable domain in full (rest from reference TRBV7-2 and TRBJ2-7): GAGVSQSPSNKVTEKGKDVELRCDPISGHTALYWYRQSLGQGLEFLIYFQGNSAPDKSGLPSDRFSAERTGGSVSTLTIQRTQQEDSAVYLCASSVGTIPSYEQYFGPGTRLTVT.

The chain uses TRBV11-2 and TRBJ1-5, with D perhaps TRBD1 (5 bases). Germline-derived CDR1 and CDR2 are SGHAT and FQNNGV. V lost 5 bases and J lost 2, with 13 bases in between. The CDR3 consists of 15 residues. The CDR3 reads CASSPGHHGNQPQHF. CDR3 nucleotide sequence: TGTGCCAGCAGCCCAGGACACCACGGCAATCAGCCCCAGCATTTT.

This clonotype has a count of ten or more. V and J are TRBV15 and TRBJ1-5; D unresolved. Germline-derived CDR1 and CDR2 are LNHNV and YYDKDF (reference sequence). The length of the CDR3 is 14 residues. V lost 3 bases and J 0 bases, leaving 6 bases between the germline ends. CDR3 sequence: CATSSLNSNQPQHF. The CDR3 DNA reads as TGTGCCACCAGCAGCCTAAATAGCAATCAGCCCCAGCATTTT. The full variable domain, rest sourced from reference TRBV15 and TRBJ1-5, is DAMVIQNPRYQVTQFGKPVTLSCSQTLNHNVMYWYQQKSSQAPKLLFHYYDKDFNNEADTPDNFQSRRPNTSFCFLDIRSPGLGDTAMYLCATSSLNSNQPQHFGDGTRLSIL.

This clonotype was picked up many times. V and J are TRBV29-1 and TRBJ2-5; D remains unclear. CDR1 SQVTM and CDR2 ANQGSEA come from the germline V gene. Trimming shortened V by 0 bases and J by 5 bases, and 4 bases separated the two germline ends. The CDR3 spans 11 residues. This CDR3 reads CSVEEGETQYF. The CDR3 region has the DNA TGCAGCGTTGAAGAGGGGGAGACCCAGTACTTC.

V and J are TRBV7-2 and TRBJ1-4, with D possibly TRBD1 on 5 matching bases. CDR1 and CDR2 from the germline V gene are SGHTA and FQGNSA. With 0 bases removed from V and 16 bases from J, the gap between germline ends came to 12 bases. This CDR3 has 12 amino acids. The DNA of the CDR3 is TGTGCCAGCAGCTTAGCCAGGGATGGGGGGTTTTTT. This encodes CASSLARDGGFF. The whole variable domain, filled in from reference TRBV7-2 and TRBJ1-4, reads GAGVSQSPSNKVTEKGKDVELRCDPISGHTALYWYRQSLGQGLEFLIYFQGNSAPDKSGLPSDRFSAERTGGSVSTLTIQRTQQEDSAVYLCASSLARDGGFFGSGTQLSVL.

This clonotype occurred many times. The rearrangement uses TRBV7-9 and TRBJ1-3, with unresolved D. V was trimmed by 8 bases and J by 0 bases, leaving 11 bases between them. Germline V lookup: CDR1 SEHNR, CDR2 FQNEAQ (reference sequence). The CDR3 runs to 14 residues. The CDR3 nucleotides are TGTGCCAGCCCAAGGTCCGACTCTGGAAACACCATATATTTT. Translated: CASPRSDSGNTIYF.

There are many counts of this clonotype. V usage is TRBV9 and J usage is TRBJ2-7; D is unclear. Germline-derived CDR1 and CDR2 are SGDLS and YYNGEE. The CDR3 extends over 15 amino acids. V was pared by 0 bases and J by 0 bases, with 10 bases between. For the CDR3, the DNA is TGTGCCAGCAGCGTAGATCCCGGCTTCTCCTACGAGCAGTACTTC. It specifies CASSVDPGFSYEQYF.

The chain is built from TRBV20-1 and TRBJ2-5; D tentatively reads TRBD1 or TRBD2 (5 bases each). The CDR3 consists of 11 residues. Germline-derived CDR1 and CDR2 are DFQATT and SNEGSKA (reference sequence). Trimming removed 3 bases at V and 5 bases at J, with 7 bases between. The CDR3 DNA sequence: TGCAGTGCTAGGGGGGACGAGACCCAGTACTTC. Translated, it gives CSARGDETQYF.